The 32 T cell receptor beta chains given below trace back to one sample, sequenced in a study of blood T cell repertoires in COVID-19. TCRdb's table, derived via immunoSEQ multiplex PCR, lists solely in-frame clones and lacks some. This table has 150,000 or so clones, about 70% appearing once. Sequencing was done on a sample of peripheral blood. All receptors derive from a woman in her 70s with acute or convalescent COVID-19.

The chain carries TRBV5-1 and TRBJ1-1; 8 bases agree with TRBD1. The V gene end was trimmed by 3 bases and the J gene end by 0 bases; junction bases not matched to a gene: 4. Germline V gene data show CDR1 as SGHRS and CDR2 as YFSETQ. CDR3 length equals 15 residues. The CDR3 region has the DNA TGCGCCAGCAGCTCGCAGACAGGGGTGAACACTGAAGCTTTCTTT. Its protein is CASSSQTGVNTEAFF.

V and J are TRBV3-1 (or the pseudogene TRBV3-2) and TRBJ1-1; D possibly corresponds to TRBD1 (5 bases). Trimming pared 4 bases from V and 5 bases from J, leaving 17 bases between. The CDR3 is 15 amino acids. The V gene's germline CDR1 is LGHDT and CDR2 YNNKEL (reference sequence). CDR3 bases: TGTGCCAGCAGCCGCATCGCGGGGGGAGCGACTGAAGCTTTCTTT. Translating gives CASSRIAGGATEAFF.

The J gene is TRBJ2-7, the V gene TRBV19; 7 bases align to TRBD2. V was pared by 7 bases and J by 0 bases, with 6 bases of the junction left unmatched. Germline V CDR1 and CDR2: LNHDA, SQIVND (reference sequence). CDR3 length: 14 amino acids. The CDR3 nucleotides are TGTGCCAGTAAACCGACTAGCCGCTCCTACGAGCAGTACTTC. This translates into CASKPTSRSYEQYF.

This clone appeared a single time. The chain combines TRBV5-1 with TRBJ2-5, with 8 bases that match TRBD1. V dropped 3 bases and J dropped 5; count of bases not matched to a gene: 15. This CDR3 has 17 residues. The germline gives CDR1 SGHRS, CDR2 YFSETQ. CDR3 coding DNA: TGCGCCAGCAGCTCGGGGACAGGCTCAATCGCGGTGGAGACCCAGTACTTC. It is translated as CASSSGTGSIAVETQYF.

This chain connects TRBV3-1 (or the pseudogene TRBV3-2) to TRBJ1-4; 7 bases align to TRBD1. V shed 0 bases, J shed 11 bases, and the junction held 9 bases outside the gene matches. The CDR3 length is 15 residues. Germline V gene lookup returns CDR1 LGHDT and CDR2 YNNKEL (reference sequence). CDR3 sequence reads: CASSQETGRILKLFF. CDR3 bases: TGTGCCAGCAGCCAAGAGACAGGGAGGATTTTGAAACTGTTTTTT.

The rearrangement joins TRBV5-6 to TRBJ2-5, with D maybe TRBD2 (5 bases). Trimming shortened V by 0 bases and J by 2 bases, and 20 bases separated the two germline ends. This CDR3 is 18 amino acids long. The germline V gene encodes CDR1 SGHDT and CDR2 YYEEEE. This CDR3 reads CASSLAVGVATEQETQYF. The DNA for the CDR3 is TGTGCCAGCAGCTTGGCCGTCGGGGTGGCAACTGAACAAGAGACCCAGTACTTC.

The sample holds a few counts of this clone. CDR3 amino acids: CATSQKGGVNEQFF. The DNA for the CDR3 is TGTGCCACCAGCCAGAAAGGGGGGGTCAATGAGCAGTTCTTC. The chain employs TRBV15 and TRBJ2-1; D might be TRBD2 (7 bases). CDR1 is LNHNV, CDR2 YYDKDF, per germline (reference sequence). V was trimmed by 5 bases and J by 6 bases, leaving 14 bases between them. CDR3 length: 14 amino acids.

The chain is built from TRBV28 and TRBJ1-1; a weak D match, TRBD1 (5 bases). The V and J ends lost 4 bases and 5 bases respectively, with 11 bases between them. Germline-derived CDR1 and CDR2 are MDHEN and SYDVKM. The CDR3 is made up of 13 amino acids. CDR3 coding DNA: TGTGCCAGCAGTTCCCACCGGGGGACTGAAGCTTTCTTT. The encoded protein is CASSSHRGTEAFF.

This clone was detected only once. The chain links TRBV2 to TRBJ1-4; no definite D call. Trimming pared 5 bases from V and 8 bases from J, leaving 6 bases between. The CDR3 spans 11 residues. Germline values: CDR1 SNHLY, CDR2 FYNNEI. In nucleotides, the CDR3 is TGTGCCAGCAGTAGACACGAAAAACTGTTTTTT. Translating it yields CASSRHEKLFF.

The chain combines TRBV19 with TRBJ1-5; possible D gene TRBD1, 6 bases. Looked up from germline, CDR1 is LNHDA and CDR2 is SQIVND (reference sequence). The CDR3 loop spans 16 amino acids. The V gene lost 11 bases and the J gene lost 1 base, with 21 bases spanning the gap. CDR3 nucleotide sequence: TGTGCCGCCCGGGGGGGCCCCGCCGGGAGCAATCAGCCCCAGCATTTT. Its translation is CAARGGPAGSNQPQHF.

The table lists this clone with a few counts. The chain combines TRBV4-1 with TRBJ2-5; possible D gene TRBD1, 5 bases. Germline lookup yields CDR1 MGHRA and CDR2 YSYEKL. V was clipped by 4 bases and J by 4 bases, with 13 bases between them. The CDR3 runs to 14 residues. The CDR3 region has the DNA TGCGCCAGCAGCCCGGAAGGTGGGGCAGAGACCCAGTACTTC. The encoded protein is CASSPEGGAETQYF.

The V gene is TRBV7-9, the J gene TRBJ1-3, with D possibly TRBD1 on 6 matching bases. The germline gives CDR1 SEHNR, CDR2 FQNEAQ (reference sequence). The CDR3 extends over 15 amino acids. V gave up 5 bases and J gave up 0 bases, with 11 bases separating them. CDR3 in amino acids: CASSRDRSSGNTIYF. CDR3 nucleotides: TGTGCCAGCAGCCGTGACAGGAGCTCTGGAAACACCATATATTTT.

The genes are TRBV11-3 and TRBJ2-1; 8 bases fit TRBD2. There are 15 residues in the CDR3. V was pared by 3 bases and J by 3 bases, with 4 bases of the junction left unmatched. Germline V lookup: CDR1 SGHNT, CDR2 YENEEA. In DNA form, the CDR3 reads TGTGCCAGCAGCTTCGGGGGGGCCGTCTACAATGAGCAGTTCTTC. Protein: CASSFGGAVYNEQFF.

The V and J genes are TRBV19 and TRBJ1-5, with D possibly matching TRBD1 (6 bases). The CDR3 totals 16 residues. The ends were cut back, 1 base at V and 3 bases at J, with 13 bases in the middle. Germline CDR1 LNHDA, CDR2 SQIVND (reference sequence). The DNA for the CDR3 is TGTGCCAGTAGTATAGGTAAGGGGGAGTTCAATCAGCCCCAGCATTTT. Its translation: CASSIGKGEFNQPQHF.

This chain connects TRBV5-4 to TRBJ2-1, with TRBD2 as a possible D gene (6 bases). The CDR3 runs to 14 residues. The germline V and J ends were trimmed by 0 bases and 6 bases, with 10 bases remaining between them. Germline V CDR1 and CDR2: SGHNT, YYREEE (reference sequence). This CDR3 is CASSLAGGINEQFF. The DNA for the CDR3 is TGTGCCAGCAGCTTGGCGGGCGGGATCAATGAGCAGTTCTTC. The full variable domain, with the rest looked up from reference TRBV5-4 and TRBJ2-1, is ETGVTQSPTHLIKTRGQQVTLRCSSQSGHNTVSWYQQALGQGPQFIFQYYREEENGRGNFPPRFSGLQFPNYSSELNVNALELDDSALYLCASSLAGGINEQFFGPGTRLTVL.

This clone occurred many times. The chain employs TRBV29-1 and TRBJ2-3; D is possibly TRBD2 (5 bases). The CDR3 sequence is 13 residues long. V lost 7 bases and J 0 bases, leaving 11 bases between the germline ends. CDR1 and CDR2 (germline): SQVTM, ANQGSEA. Here the CDR3 reads CSGLGGSTDTQYF. CDR3 sequence (DNA): TGCAGCGGCCTGGGCGGGAGCACAGATACGCAGTATTTT.

The V gene is TRBV9, the J gene TRBJ1-1; no clear D. Germline V gene sequence: CDR1 SGDLS, CDR2 YYNGEE. This CDR3 is 14 amino acids long. V lost 3 bases to trimming and J lost 1 base, with 10 bases between them. The CDR3 region is CASSAGTRNTEAFF. The CDR3 DNA is TGTGCCAGCAGCGCGGGAACAAGGAACACTGAAGCTTTCTTT. Full variable domain (rest looked up from reference TRBV9 and TRBJ1-1): DSGVTQTPKHLITATGQRVTLRCSPRSGDLSVYWYQQSLDQGLQFLIQYYNGEERAKGNILERFSAQQFPDLHSELNLSSLELGDSALYFCASSAGTRNTEAFFGQGTRLTVV.

This sequence joins TRBV10-3 and TRBJ2-3; TRBD1 matches at 9 bases. Trimming at V came to 3 bases and at J to 0 bases, leaving 1 base not matched to a gene. Germline loops: CDR1 ENHRY, CDR2 SYGVKD. CDR3 length: 15 amino acids. The CDR3 loop reads CAISEGTGSTDTQYF. DNA for the CDR3: TGTGCCATCAGTGAAGGGACAGGGAGCACAGATACGCAGTATTTT.

The chain couples TRBV7-3 to TRBJ1-1, with D possibly being TRBD1 (5 bases). The CDR3 runs to 14 residues. Trimming shortened V by 5 bases and J by 0 bases, and 10 bases separated the two germline ends. Germline V CDR1 and CDR2: SGHTA, FQGTGA. The CDR3 DNA sequence: TGTGCCAGCAGCCAAGGGGCTCTGAACACTGAAGCTTTCTTT. It encodes CASSQGALNTEAFF.

The rearrangement joins TRBV10-2 to TRBJ1-2; 8 bases are a match to TRBD1. The CDR3 extends over 16 amino acids. The V gene's germline CDR1 is WSHSY and CDR2 SAAADI. V lost 0 bases and J lost 8; bases outside the gene matches: 11. The CDR3 DNA reads as TGCGCCAGCAGTGAGTCGAATTCTTGGACAGGGTCCGGCTACACCTTC. This codes for CASSESNSWTGSGYTF.

CDR3 nucleotides: TGTGCCAGCACCAAACAGGGGCCGGGATATGGCTACACCTTC. It yields the protein CASTKQGPGYGYTF. The chain combines TRBV28 with TRBJ1-2; 7 nucleotides align to TRBD1. Germline assignment: CDR1 MDHEN and CDR2 SYDVKM. V trimming: 7 bases; J trimming: 5 bases; junction bases outside the gene matches: 10. This CDR3 region has 14 residues.

This chain links TRBV5-8 with TRBJ1-4; 9 bases match TRBD1. The length of the CDR3 is 19 residues. Germline V CDR1 and CDR2: SGHTS, YDEGEE. V trimming: 4 bases; J trimming: 0 bases; junction bases outside the gene matches: 13. The CDR3 DNA is TGTGCCAGCAGCCCTGGACAGGGGCGAATATTAACAACTAATGAAAAACTGTTTTTT. Translating it yields CASSPGQGRILTTNEKLFF. Together with reference TRBV5-8 and TRBJ1-4, the CDR3 gives the full variable domain: EAGVTQSPTHLIKTRGQQATLRCSPISGHTSVYWYQQALGLGLQFLLWYDEGEERNRGNFPPRFSGRQFPNYSSELNVNALELEDSALYLCASSPGQGRILTTNEKLFFGSGTQLSVL.

The J gene is TRBJ2-3, the V gene TRBV4-3; weak D call: TRBD2 (6 bases). Trimming stripped 0 bases from V and 6 bases from J, with 10 bases between. The CDR3 loop spans 14 amino acids. Germline V gives CDR1 LGHNA, CDR2 YSLEER. The CDR3 region has the DNA TGCGCCAGCAGCCAAGACTGGGGGGAGGATACGCAGTATTTT. Translating it yields CASSQDWGEDTQYF.

The rearrangement links TRBV4-1 to TRBJ2-7, with a weak D call TRBD1 (5 bases). From germline, CDR1 is MGHRA and CDR2 YSYEKL. The CDR3 covers 15 residues. The germline V and J ends were trimmed by 0 bases and 2 bases, with 11 bases remaining between them. CDR3 bases: TGCGCCAGCAGCCAAGATAGGGCAGGGACCTACGAGCAGTACTTC. Protein product: CASSQDRAGTYEQYF.

The rearrangement joins TRBV27 to TRBJ2-1; 8 bases line up with TRBD2. The CDR3 is 14 amino acids. In germline, CDR1 is MNHEY, CDR2 SMNVEV (reference sequence). Trimming took 2 bases from V and 8 from J; bases not matched to a gene: 5. The CDR3: CASSLAGGFHEQFF. The DNA of the CDR3 is TGTGCCAGCAGTTTAGCGGGGGGCTTCCATGAGCAGTTCTTC.

V gene TRBV5-1 combines with J gene TRBJ1-1, with D uncertain. The V end lost 0 bases, the J end lost 1 base, and 7 bases lay between the germline ends. Germline-derived CDR1 and CDR2 are SGHRS and YFSETQ. This CDR3 is 14 amino acids long. The CDR3 here is CASSLDPGNTEAFF. The CDR3 DNA reads as TGCGCCAGCAGCTTGGATCCAGGGAACACTGAAGCTTTCTTT.

This sequence joins TRBV27 and TRBJ2-3; 7 bases agree with TRBD2. The germline CDR1 and CDR2 sequences are MNHEY and SMNVEV (reference sequence). This CDR3 is 15 amino acids long. V gave up 6 bases and J gave up 5 bases; unmatched junction bases: 11. CDR3 amino acids: CASRPTSSIIDTQYF. The CDR3 DNA follows: TGTGCCAGCAGACCGACTAGCAGTATTATAGATACGCAGTATTTT.

The CDR3 DNA reads TGTGCCACCAGTGACGCACAAGGGGATGGCTACACCTTC. It yields the protein CATSDAQGDGYTF. The chain links TRBV24-1 to TRBJ1-2; a weak D match, TRBD1 (5 bases). Germline values: CDR1 KGHDR, CDR2 SFDVKD. V dropped 4 bases and J dropped 6 bases, with 11 bases sitting between them. This CDR3 is built from 13 residues.

The V and J genes are TRBV6-5 and TRBJ2-7; a possible D gene is TRBD2 (5 bases). The CDR3 runs to 16 residues. V lost 0 bases to trimming and J lost 5 bases, with 17 bases between them. Germline lookup yields CDR1 MNHEY and CDR2 SVGAGI. The CDR3 reads CASSYSTFGIGNEQYF. DNA for the CDR3: TGTGCCAGCAGTTACTCAACTTTCGGGATTGGGAACGAGCAGTACTTC.

This clone showed up just a few times. J is TRBJ2-2 and V is TRBV19, with 8 nucleotides matching TRBD1. The V gene end was trimmed by 8 bases and the J gene end by 6 bases; junction bases not matched to a gene: 2. This CDR3 has 12 residues. Germline CDR1 is LNHDA and CDR2 is SQIVND (reference sequence). The CDR3 loop reads CASQGAAGELFF. The CDR3, as DNA: TGTGCCAGTCAGGGGGCGGCCGGGGAGCTGTTTTTT.

V and J are TRBV2 and TRBJ2-5, with 8 bases fitting TRBD1. The CDR3 is 14 amino acids. Germline CDR1 SNHLY, CDR2 FYNNEI. J gave up 5 bases and V 5 bases, and 7 bases lay outside the gene matches. CDR3 in amino acids: CASSRDRGGETQYF. CDR3 DNA sequence: TGTGCCAGCAGTCGCGACAGGGGAGGCGAGACCCAGTACTTC.

This chain uses TRBV6-5 with TRBJ1-2; 12 bases line up with TRBD1. The CDR3 covers 14 residues. J lost 8 bases, V lost 6 bases, and 7 bases had no gene match. Looked up from germline, CDR1 is MNHEY and CDR2 is SVGAGI. The CDR3 protein is CASSPGQGALGYTF. As DNA, the CDR3 is TGTGCCAGCAGCCCGGGACAGGGGGCTTTAGGCTACACCTTC.